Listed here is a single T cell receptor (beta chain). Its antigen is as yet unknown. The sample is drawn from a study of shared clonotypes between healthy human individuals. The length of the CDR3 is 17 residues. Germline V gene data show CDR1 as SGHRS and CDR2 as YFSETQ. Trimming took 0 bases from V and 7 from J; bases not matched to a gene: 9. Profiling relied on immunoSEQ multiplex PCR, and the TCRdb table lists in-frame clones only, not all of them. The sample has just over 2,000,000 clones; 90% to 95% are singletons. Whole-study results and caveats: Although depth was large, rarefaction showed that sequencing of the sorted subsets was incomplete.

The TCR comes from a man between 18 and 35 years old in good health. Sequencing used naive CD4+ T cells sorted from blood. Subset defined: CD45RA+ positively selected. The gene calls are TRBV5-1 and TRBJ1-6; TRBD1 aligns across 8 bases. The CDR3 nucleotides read TGCGCCAGCAGCTTGGCCTCGCAGGGGGCGACGAATTCACCCCTCCACTTT. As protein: CASSLASQGATNSPLHF.